Given below is one T cell receptor beta chain in context. Its antigen is not identified. This specimen belongs to a study of human thymus T cells. Thymus pieces cut out during corrective heart surgery were the tissue that was used. It was healthy Finnish infants having corrective surgery for congenital heart defects who were the donors. Libraries were prepared by immunoSEQ multiplex PCR; TCRdb keeps only in-frame clonotypes and omits some of them. The table lists fewer than 90,000 clones, around 96% of them singletons. Study-level findings and limits: Seemingly biased V and J gene usage marked thymic and blood repertoires.

Germline CDR1 is MNHNS and CDR2 is SASEGT. CDR3 length equals 13 residues. V was cut by 6 bases and J by 3 bases, with 11 bases left in between. V is TRBV6-1 and J is TRBJ1-2; D unresolved. Sequences were obtained from thymus tissue. This sequence was found in a boy under two years old with a congenital heart defect but otherwise immunologically healthy. The CDR3 spells CASSPDGDYGYTF. The DNA for the CDR3 is TGTGCCAGCAGCCCAGACGGTGACTATGGCTACACCTTC.